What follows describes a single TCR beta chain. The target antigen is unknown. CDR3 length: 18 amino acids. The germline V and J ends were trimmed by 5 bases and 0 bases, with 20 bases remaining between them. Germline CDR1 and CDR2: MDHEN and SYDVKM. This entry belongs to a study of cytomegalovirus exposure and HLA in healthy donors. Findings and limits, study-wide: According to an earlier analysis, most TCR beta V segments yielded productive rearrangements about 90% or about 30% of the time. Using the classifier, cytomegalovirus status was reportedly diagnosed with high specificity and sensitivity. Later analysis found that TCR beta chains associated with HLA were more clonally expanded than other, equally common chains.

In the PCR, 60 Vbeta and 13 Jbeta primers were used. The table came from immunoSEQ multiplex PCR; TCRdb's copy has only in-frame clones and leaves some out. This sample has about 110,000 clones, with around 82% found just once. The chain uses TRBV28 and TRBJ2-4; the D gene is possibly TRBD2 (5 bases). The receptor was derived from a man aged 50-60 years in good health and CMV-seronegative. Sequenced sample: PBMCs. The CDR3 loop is CASSGLGLTRKAKNIQYF. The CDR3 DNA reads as TGTGCCAGCAGTGGCCTCGGACTTACCCGTAAAGCCAAAAACATTCAGTACTTC.